These 22 T cell receptor beta chains were sequenced from one sample in a study of blood T cell repertoires in COVID-19. TCRdb's copy holds only in-frame clones and misses some; the assay was immunoSEQ multiplex PCR. The table records more than 140,000 clones, roughly 82% of them present only once. Material for sequencing was peripheral blood. Every receptor here comes from a woman aged 50 to 65 in a cohort sampled during active or convalescent COVID-19.

This clone appeared many times. The rearrangement joins TRBV10-3 to TRBJ1-4; perhaps TRBD1 as D (5 bases). The V gene lost 6 bases and the J gene lost 10 bases, with 24 bases spanning the gap. This CDR3 has 16 residues. The germline V gene encodes CDR1 ENHRY and CDR2 SYGVKD. The CDR3 spells CAISEPDSSFPGKLFF. The CDR3 DNA reads as TGTGCCATCAGCGAACCCGACAGTTCATTTCCTGGAAAACTGTTTTTT.

This chain uses TRBV2 with TRBJ2-3, with 7 bases aligning to TRBD2. The V segment lost 10 bases and the J segment 1 base; nucleotides outside the gene matches: 5. Germline CDR1 SNHLY, CDR2 FYNNEI. This CDR3 has 13 residues. For the CDR3, the DNA is TGTGCCACCAGCGGACTAGGCACAGATACGCAGTATTTT. It encodes CATSGLGTDTQYF.

The CDR3, as DNA: TGTGCCAGCAGCCAGTCTGCGGGGGGACTCTACAATGAGCAGTTCTTC. It is translated as CASSQSAGGLYNEQFF. The chain joins TRBV7-6 to TRBJ2-1, with 8 bases aligning to TRBD2. The CDR3 length is 16 residues. Looked up from germline, CDR1 is SGHVS and CDR2 is FNYEAQ. Germline trimming cut 5 bases from V and 3 bases from J; bases unmatched to any gene: 9. The whole variable domain, remainder taken from reference TRBV7-6 and TRBJ2-1, is GAGVSQSPRYKVTKRGQDVALRCDPISGHVSLYWYRQALGQGPEFLTYFNYEAQQDKSGLPNDRFSAERPEGSISTLTIQRTEQRDSAMYRCASSQSAGGLYNEQFFGPGTRLTVL.

The V gene is TRBV10-2, the J gene TRBJ2-7; perhaps TRBD1 as D (5 bases). This CDR3 region has 16 residues. The ends were cut back, 5 bases at V and 0 bases at J, with 17 bases in the middle. Germline V lookup: CDR1 WSHSY, CDR2 SAAADI. The CDR3 nucleotides read TGCGCCAGCAGTCTCCCTCTTCAGGGCCGCTCCTACGAGCAGTACTTC. It specifies CASSLPLQGRSYEQYF.

The chain recombines TRBV9 with TRBJ1-2; D is unclear. The V end was cut by 2 bases, the J end by 5 bases, with 7 bases between. Germline CDR1 reads SGDLS; CDR2 reads YYNGEE. The CDR3 runs 12 residues. CDR3 in amino acids: CASSVGSYGYTF. In DNA, the CDR3 is TGTGCCAGCAGCGTGGGCTCTTATGGCTACACCTTC.

The count of this clone is one. The chain has TRBV27 and TRBJ2-2; D may be TRBD2 (6 bases). Germline V lookup: CDR1 MNHEY, CDR2 SMNVEV (reference sequence). Trimming took off 1 base at V and 7 bases at J, with 16 bases between the two ends. The CDR3 consists of 16 residues. CDR3 DNA: TGTGCCAGCAGTTTATATTGGCAGGGAGGTGTCGGGGAGCTGTTTTTT. This codes for CASSLYWQGGVGELFF.

This chain connects TRBV7-9 to TRBJ1-5; 9 bases are a match to TRBD1. After removal of 5 bases from V and 4 bases from J, the junction contained 6 bases not matched to a gene. This CDR3 has 15 residues. Germline V gene lookup returns CDR1 SEHNR and CDR2 FQNEAQ (reference sequence). Here the CDR3 reads CASSKDRGGNQPQHF. For the CDR3, the DNA is TGTGCCAGCAGCAAGGACAGGGGAGGTAATCAGCCCCAGCATTTT.

The chain uses TRBV6-5 and TRBJ1-3, with TRBD1 as a possible D gene (5 bases). The germline gives CDR1 MNHEY, CDR2 SVGAGI. Trimming shortened V by 6 bases and J by 0 bases, and 9 bases separated the two germline ends. The CDR3 length is 14 residues. The CDR3 reads CASSPGNSGNTIYF. The CDR3 nucleotides are TGTGCCAGCAGCCCAGGGAACTCTGGAAACACCATATATTTT.

The V call is TRBV19, the J call TRBJ1-5, with 7 positions matching TRBD1. The germline CDR1 and CDR2 sequences are LNHDA and SQIVND (reference sequence). This CDR3 is built from 15 residues. With 6 bases clipped from V and 3 bases from J, the junction kept 8 bases outside the gene matches. The CDR3 DNA reads TGTGCCAGTAGGGATGGACAGGTGATCAATCAGCCCCAGCATTTT. It translates to CASRDGQVINQPQHF.

The chain recombines TRBV7-9 with TRBJ1-3, with TRBD1 identical over 7 bases. CDR1 and CDR2 from the germline V gene are SEHNR and FQNEAQ (reference sequence). V gave up 6 bases and J gave up 2 bases; unmatched junction bases: 7. This CDR3 comprises 15 residues. CDR3 DNA sequence: TGTGCCAGCAGTCCGACAGGGCCGGCTGGAAACACCATATATTTT. This translates into CASSPTGPAGNTIYF. Full variable domain (remainder filled in from reference TRBV7-9 and TRBJ1-3): DTGVSQNPRHKITKRGQNVTFRCDPISEHNRLYWYRQTLGQGPEFLTYFQNEAQLEKSRLLSDRFSAERPKGSFSTLEIQRTEQGDSAMYLCASSPTGPAGNTIYFGEGSWLTVV.

This chain connects TRBV6-5 to TRBJ1-3; tentative D call: TRBD1 (6 bases). The V end was cut by 3 bases, the J end by 2 bases, with 14 bases between. The CDR3 contains 16 residues. Germline CDR1 reads MNHEY; CDR2 reads SVGAGI. CDR3 nucleotide sequence: TGTGCCAGCAGTTATGGCGGGGGGGCGACTGGAAACACCATATATTTT. Amino acid sequence: CASSYGGGATGNTIYF.

There are a few counts of this clone. The rearrangement joins TRBV2 to TRBJ2-7; a weak D match, TRBD1 (6 bases). There are 12 residues in the CDR3. The germline V gene has CDR1 SNHLY and CDR2 FYNNEI. The ends were cut back, 4 bases at V and 5 bases at J, with 9 bases in the middle. The CDR3 reads CASSVQGDEQYF. The CDR3 nucleotides read TGTGCCAGCAGTGTACAGGGCGACGAGCAGTACTTC.

The chain has TRBV3-1 (or the pseudogene TRBV3-2) and TRBJ2-3; 12 bases align to TRBD2. The CDR3 totals 14 residues. The germline V gene has CDR1 LGHDT and CDR2 YNNKEL (reference sequence). The V and J ends lost 5 bases and 8 bases, in that order; junction bases with no gene match: 5. CDR3 protein: CASSRTSGAATQYF. In DNA, the CDR3 is TGTGCCAGCAGCAGGACTAGCGGGGCAGCTACGCAGTATTTT.

In its sample, this clone was seen once. The V and J genes are TRBV6-5 and TRBJ1-6; unclear D gene. The V and J ends lost 5 bases and 3 bases respectively, with 8 bases between them. This CDR3 has 14 amino acids. Looked up from germline, CDR1 is MNHEY and CDR2 is SVGAGI. The CDR3 sequence: CASSPQNYNSPLHF. The CDR3 coding sequence is TGTGCCAGCAGTCCCCAGAACTATAATTCACCCCTCCACTTT.

The J gene is TRBJ1-6, the V gene TRBV30; 7 bases match TRBD1. CDR1 GTSNPN and CDR2 SVGIG come from the germline V gene (reference sequence). V lost 4 bases and J lost 5; bases outside the gene matches: 8. The CDR3 is made up of 15 amino acids. The CDR3 is CAWTPGQSDNSPLHF. The CDR3 nucleotides are TGTGCCTGGACCCCGGGACAGTCAGATAATTCACCCCTCCACTTT.

The chain joins TRBV6-4 to TRBJ2-1; 7 nucleotides agree with TRBD1. This CDR3 has 13 amino acids. Per the germline V gene, CDR1 is MRHNA and CDR2 is SNTAGT. Losses at the gene ends were 6 bases for V and 6 bases for J; bases not matched to a gene: 5. DNA for the CDR3: TGTGCCAGCAGAGGGGGCGGCCTCAATGAGCAGTTCTTC. This gives the protein CASRGGGLNEQFF.

There are a few counts of this clone. The chain links TRBV4-3 to TRBJ1-1; 8 bases line up with TRBD1. The V gene end was trimmed by 1 base and the J gene end by 4 bases; junction bases not matched to a gene: 5. Germline CDR1 reads LGHNA; CDR2 reads YSLEER. The CDR3 has 15 residues. The CDR3 nucleotides are TGCGCCAGCAGCCAAGGAACAGGGGGTGGCACTGAAGCTTTCTTT. Protein sequence: CASSQGTGGGTEAFF.

This clone is a singleton in its sample. The DNA for the CDR3 is TGTGCCAGCACAGCGAGGGGGATCGGCGCTTTCTTT. Translated, it gives CASTARGIGAFF. V gene TRBV12-3 or TRBV12-4 combines with J gene TRBJ1-1; possibly TRBD1 for D (6 bases). V lost 7 bases, J lost 11 bases, and 17 bases lay in between. The CDR3 has 12 residues.

The chain is built from TRBV23-1 and TRBJ2-7; D is ambiguous. TRBV23-1 is placed among ORFs of uncertain function. With 5 bases removed from V and 6 bases from J, the gap between germline ends came to 5 bases. This CDR3 spans 10 amino acids. The CDR3 coding sequence is TGCGCCAGCAGTACTCCCGAGCAGTACTTC. Translating it yields CASSTPEQYF.

The rearrangement uses TRBV27 and TRBJ1-1; D call uncertain. The germline gives CDR1 MNHEY, CDR2 SMNVEV (reference sequence). This CDR3 spans 13 amino acids. V was clipped by 4 bases and J by 1 base, with 7 bases between them. CDR3: CASSYLPNTEAFF. CDR3 nucleotides: TGTGCCAGCAGTTATCTCCCGAACACTGAAGCTTTCTTT.

This clone was observed once. V usage is TRBV10-3 and J usage is TRBJ1-5; 11 nucleotides line up with TRBD1. Losses at the gene ends were 8 bases for V and 6 bases for J; bases not matched to a gene: 3. The germline V gene encodes CDR1 ENHRY and CDR2 SYGVKD. The CDR3 length is 13 residues. The CDR3 region has the DNA TGTGCCATCGGGACAGGGGGAAGTCAGCCCCAGCATTTT. Its protein product is CAIGTGGSQPQHF.

This clone has more than one count but fewer than ten. This rearrangement joins TRBV6-5 to TRBJ1-3; 9 bases are shared with TRBD1. The J segment lost 6 bases and the V segment lost 6 bases, leaving 6 bases of the junction unmatched. The CDR3 is 14 amino acids. The V gene's germline CDR1 is MNHEY and CDR2 SVGAGI. CDR3 sequence (DNA): TGTGCCAGCAGCTGGGACAGGGTACAAAACACCATATATTTT. As protein: CASSWDRVQNTIYF.